One sample yielded the 20 T cell receptor beta chains listed below, sequenced in a study of prognosis after radiotherapy for stage I lung cancer. Amplification of TCR beta CDR3 from genomic DNA used two-round multiplex PCR. Primers specific to each TRBV and TRBJ gene were used in first-round PCR. TCRdb itself ran the multiplex PCR reads through MiXCR, one entry per CDR3 protein. Of under 50,000 distinct CDR3 sequences in the sample, roughly 24% are singletons; the top ten hold 25% to 30%. The specimen comprised PBMCs, sampled before or after stereotactic body radiation therapy (not recorded which). The receptors here all came from a donor of 50 years or more with non-small cell lung cancer.

The V gene is TRBV5-6, the J gene TRBJ2-4; a weak D match, TRBD1 (6 bases). This CDR3 comprises 15 residues. Trimming pared 3 bases from V and 4 bases from J, leaving 14 bases between. Germline lookup yields CDR1 SGHDT and CDR2 YYEEEE. The CDR3 reads CASSSRGTSKNIQYF. The CDR3 nucleotides are TGTGCCAGCAGCTCACGAGGGACAAGTAAAAACATTCAGTACTTC.

This clonotype occurred a few times. The chain employs TRBV3-1 and TRBJ1-1, with TRBD1 matching over 7 bases. Germline CDR1 and CDR2: LGHDT and YNNKEL (reference sequence). The CDR3 consists of 14 residues. V dropped 4 bases and J dropped 5; count of bases not matched to a gene: 7. The chain's CDR3 is CASSRAGGGTEAFF. CDR3 coding DNA: TGTGCCAGCAGCCGTGCAGGGGGAGGGACTGAAGCTTTCTTT.

This clonotype showed up many times. The chain is built from TRBV20-1 and TRBJ2-2, with a possible D match to TRBD1 (5 bases). The CDR3 contains 15 residues. Germline loops: CDR1 DFQATT, CDR2 SNEGSKA (reference sequence). Trimming removed 6 bases at V and 1 base at J, with 15 bases between. CDR3 sequence: CSAPAQGGNTGELFF. In DNA form, the CDR3 reads TGCAGTGCCCCAGCGCAGGGCGGGAACACCGGGGAGCTGTTTTTT.

The CDR3 region is CASSLEAFGGELFF. The CDR3 DNA is TGCGCCAGCAGCTTGGAAGCATTTGGCGGTGAGCTGTTTTTT. V gene TRBV5-1 combines with J gene TRBJ2-2; the D is unclear. The V gene's germline CDR1 is SGHRS and CDR2 YFSETQ. CDR3 length: 14 residues. The germline V and J ends were trimmed by 0 bases and 11 bases, with 14 bases remaining between them.

V gene TRBV5-4 combines with J gene TRBJ2-3, with 12 bases that match TRBD2. CDR1 and CDR2 (germline): SGHNT, YYREEE (reference sequence). This CDR3 spans 16 amino acids. The J segment lost 0 bases and the V segment lost 9 bases, leaving 8 bases of the junction unmatched. DNA of the CDR3: TGTGCCAACAGACAGGGACTAGCGGGTAGCACAGATACGCAGTATTTT. This sequence encodes CANRQGLAGSTDTQYF.

In this sample, this clonotype turned up many times. V gene TRBV10-3 combines with J gene TRBJ2-2, with D possibly TRBD1 on 6 matching bases. This CDR3 comprises 14 residues. V lost 3 bases to trimming and J lost 3 bases, with 8 bases between them. Per germline, CDR1 ENHRY and CDR2 SYGVKD. In DNA, the CDR3 is TGTGCCATCAGTGAACAGGGCGACACCGGGGAGCTGTTTTTT. Residues: CAISEQGDTGELFF.

At least ten counts were recorded for this clonotype. V gene TRBV5-8 combines with J gene TRBJ2-5; 7 bases fit TRBD1. This CDR3 is built from 14 residues. Germline V gene sequence: CDR1 SGHTS, CDR2 YDEGEE. The V segment lost 5 bases and the J segment 1 base; nucleotides outside the gene matches: 5. CDR3 protein: CASRRDSLQETQYF. CDR3 bases: TGTGCCAGCAGACGGGACAGCCTCCAAGAGACCCAGTACTTC.

In this sample, this clonotype turned up many times. The junction does not match germline at one end; this may be a read error. The chain is built from TRBV2 and TRBJ1-1; 9 positions agree with TRBD1. CDR3 size: 14 residues. Germline CDR1 and CDR2: SNHLY and FYNNEI. CDR3 sequence (DNA): TGTGCCACGAAAACCGGGACAGGGAACGAAATCGGGTGGTTT. Its translation: CATKTGTGNEIGWF.

Regarding this clonotype: This may be a read error, as it is one base from a much larger clone. The chain links TRBV12-3 or TRBV12-4 to TRBJ1-2; 8 nucleotides match TRBD1. Losses at the gene ends were 3 bases for V and 5 bases for J; bases not matched to a gene: 8. CDR3 length: 15 amino acids. Written as DNA, the CDR3 is TGTGCCAGCAGTTTCACAGGGGGGGCCCTTTATGGCTACACCTTC. This codes for CASSFTGGALYGYTF.

This clonotype was detected many times. The chain couples TRBV7-9 to TRBJ1-3; D gene ambiguous. Germline-derived CDR1 and CDR2 are SEHNR and FQNEAQ (reference sequence). Trimming shortened V by 1 base and J by 1 base, and 8 bases separated the two germline ends. The CDR3 contains 15 residues. CDR3 region: CASSLENGSGNTIYF. CDR3 sequence (DNA): TGTGCCAGCAGCTTAGAAAACGGGTCTGGAAACACCATATATTTT.

The chain is built from TRBV11-2 and TRBJ1-3, with D possibly TRBD1 on 5 matching bases. The CDR3 consists of 13 residues. CDR1 and CDR2 (germline): SGHAT, FQNNGV. Trimming took off 8 bases at V and 1 base at J, with 9 bases between the two ends. This CDR3 reads CASQGLSGNTIYF. The CDR3 nucleotides read TGTGCCAGCCAGGGACTATCTGGAAACACCATATATTTT.

As for this clonotype: Its ends do not fully match the called genes, so a read error is possible. The rearrangement uses TRBV20-1 and TRBJ2-7; D uncertain. The CDR3 extends over 13 amino acids. The germline V gene encodes CDR1 DFQATT and CDR2 SNEGSKA (reference sequence). In DNA, the CDR3 is TGCAGTGCTAGGGGCCATGACTCCTACAAGCAGTACTTC. As protein: CSARGHDSYKQYF.

This clonotype was detected many times. The chain employs TRBV5-1 and TRBJ1-3; 9 nucleotides line up with TRBD1. Germline V gives CDR1 SGHRS, CDR2 YFSETQ. This CDR3 contains 16 residues. Trimming took 5 bases from V and 0 from J; bases not matched to a gene: 6. Here the CDR3 reads CASRTGTGSSGNTIYF. DNA of the CDR3: TGCGCCAGCAGAACGGGGACAGGGAGCTCTGGAAACACCATATATTTT.

This clonotype was recorded at least ten times. The chain has TRBV19 and TRBJ1-1, with 9 bases that match TRBD1. The germline CDR1 and CDR2 sequences are LNHDA and SQIVND (reference sequence). Germline trimming cut 4 bases from V and 1 base from J; bases unmatched to any gene: 1. The CDR3 runs to 14 residues. The CDR3 sequence is CASSKGQGNTEAFF. CDR3 nucleotide sequence: TGTGCCAGTAGTAAGGGACAGGGGAACACTGAAGCTTTCTTT.

At least ten counts were recorded for this clonotype. The V gene is TRBV27, the J gene TRBJ1-2; tentative D call: TRBD1 (5 bases). The V end was cut by 4 bases, the J end by 4 bases, with 16 bases between. The germline CDR1 and CDR2 sequences are MNHEY and SMNVEV (reference sequence). The CDR3 length is 15 residues. CDR3 amino acids: CASSYSGRRAYGYTF. The DNA of the CDR3 is TGTGCCAGCAGTTACTCAGGGCGGAGGGCCTATGGCTACACCTTC.

This clonotype was recorded at least ten times. V gene TRBV28 combines with J gene TRBJ2-6, with 7 bases lining up with TRBD1. J gave up 1 base and V 3 bases, and 9 bases lay outside the gene matches. Germline CDR1 and CDR2: MDHEN and SYDVKM. This CDR3 is built from 18 residues. This CDR3 is CASSFPAGGGSGANVLTF. CDR3 nucleotides: TGTGCCAGCAGTTTCCCGGCAGGGGGTGGATCTGGGGCCAACGTCCTGACTTTC. Using reference TRBV28 and TRBJ2-6 for the parts outside the CDR3, the full variable domain is DVKVTQSSRYLVKRTGEKVFLECVQDMDHENMFWYRQDPGLGLRLIYFSYDVKMKEKGDIPEGYSVSREKKERFSLILESASTNQTSMYLCASSFPAGGGSGANVLTFGAGSRLTVL.

This clonotype occurred many times. The V gene is TRBV2, the J gene TRBJ1-4; unclear D gene. V lost 3 bases, J lost 6 bases, and 11 bases lay in between. This CDR3 contains 14 residues. Germline CDR1 reads SNHLY; CDR2 reads FYNNEI. In nucleotides, the CDR3 is TGTGCCAGCAGTGAGTGGGCGGACCATGAAAAACTGTTTTTT. Amino acids: CASSEWADHEKLFF.

This clonotype was seen repeatedly, ten times or more. The rearrangement joins TRBV28 to TRBJ2-2, with 8 bases fitting TRBD1. The germline V gene has CDR1 MDHEN and CDR2 SYDVKM. The V segment lost 1 base and the J segment 4 bases; nucleotides outside the gene matches: 5. There are 16 residues in the CDR3. As DNA, the CDR3 is TGTGCCAGCAGTTTATCAGGGACAGGAAGCACCGGGGAGCTGTTTTTT. This codes for CASSLSGTGSTGELFF.

This clonotype showed up many times. This sequence joins TRBV2 and TRBJ1-3; D remains ambiguous. Germline CDR1 reads SNHLY; CDR2 reads FYNNEI. Trimming shortened V by 8 bases and J by 4 bases, and 9 bases separated the two germline ends. This CDR3 is 12 amino acids long. CDR3 amino acids: CASVVVGNTIYF. CDR3 sequence (DNA): TGTGCCAGCGTGGTGGTAGGAAACACCATATATTTT.

Ten or more counts support this clonotype. The CDR3 spells CATAGTSGGNEQFF. CDR3 nucleotide sequence: TGTGCCACCGCGGGGACTAGCGGAGGGAATGAGCAGTTCTTC. The rearrangement joins TRBV6-1 to TRBJ2-1, with 11 bases fitting TRBD2. The CDR3 spans 14 residues. V was pared by 10 bases and J by 7 bases, with 9 bases of the junction left unmatched. Per the germline V gene, CDR1 is MNHNS and CDR2 is SASEGT.